This T cell receptor beta chain was recorded in a study of blood T cell repertoires in COVID-19. Authors' analysis steps: Amplification of reference gene primers provided the estimated nucleated cell counts. Here immunoSEQ multiplex PCR was the method, and the copy in TCRdb shows in-frame clones only, minus some. Clone size and V and J calls were adopted from that table, with D and trimming inferred from the DNA. The sample lists some 110,000 clones, approximately 84% occurring once. Germline lookup yields CDR1 MGHRA and CDR2 YSYEKL. The V segment lost 4 bases and the J segment 1 base; nucleotides outside the gene matches: 7. This CDR3 region has 15 residues.

This TCR derives from a woman between 55 and 75 years old with acute or convalescent COVID-19. The sequenced sample was peripheral blood. The V gene is TRBV4-1, the J gene TRBJ2-7; 7 bases align to TRBD2. CDR3 nucleotide sequence: TGCGCCAGCAGCCGCGGACTAGGGGATTCCTACGAGCAGTACTTC. It encodes CASSRGLGDSYEQYF.